This T cell receptor (beta chain) was recorded in a study of cytotoxic CD8 clonotypes in ibrutinib-treated CLL. Study summary: Among responders, roughly 24 were partial and 2 complete; after median roughly 68 months, approximately 15 stayed remitted and approximately 12 progressed. Per sample, productive templates averaged roughly 230,000 and productive rearrangements averaged around 94,000.

TCRdb's copy holds only in-frame clones and misses some; the assay was immunoSEQ multiplex PCR. The data contain 150,000 to 250,000 clones, approximately 72% of them singletons. The trim removed 5 bases at V and 2 bases at J, leaving 2 bases unmatched. The CDR3 totals 13 residues. Germline assignment: CDR1 MNHEY and CDR2 SMNVEV (reference sequence). This clone has just a few counts. PBMCs were cryopreserved, and about 1.8 micrograms of genomic DNA from them went into TCR beta libraries. The genes are TRBV27 and TRBJ1-2; 7 bases fit TRBD1. The receptor was derived from a human donor with chronic lymphocytic leukemia. Sequencing used PBMCs, obtained after 24 months of ibrutinib treatment. The CDR3 region has the DNA TGTGCCAGCAGTCGGGACAGCAACTATGGCTACACCTTC. As protein: CASSRDSNYGYTF.